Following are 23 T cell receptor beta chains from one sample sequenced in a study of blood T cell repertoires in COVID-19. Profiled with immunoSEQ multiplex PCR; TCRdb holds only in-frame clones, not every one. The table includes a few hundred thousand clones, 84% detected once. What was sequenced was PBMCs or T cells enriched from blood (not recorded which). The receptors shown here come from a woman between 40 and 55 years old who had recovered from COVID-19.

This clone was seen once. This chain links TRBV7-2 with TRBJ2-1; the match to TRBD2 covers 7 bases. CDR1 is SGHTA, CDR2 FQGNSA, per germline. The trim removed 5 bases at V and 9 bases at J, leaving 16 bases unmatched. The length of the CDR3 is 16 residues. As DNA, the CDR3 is TGTGCCAGCAGCAGAGAGGCGGGAGCTTCTTCGAGTGAGCAGTTCTTC. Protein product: CASSREAGASSSEQFF.

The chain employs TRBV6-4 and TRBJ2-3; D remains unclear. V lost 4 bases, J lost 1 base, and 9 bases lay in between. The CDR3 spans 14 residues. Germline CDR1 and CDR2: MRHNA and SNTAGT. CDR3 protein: CASSASVGTDTQYF. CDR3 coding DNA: TGTGCCAGCAGTGCCTCCGTTGGCACAGATACGCAGTATTTT.

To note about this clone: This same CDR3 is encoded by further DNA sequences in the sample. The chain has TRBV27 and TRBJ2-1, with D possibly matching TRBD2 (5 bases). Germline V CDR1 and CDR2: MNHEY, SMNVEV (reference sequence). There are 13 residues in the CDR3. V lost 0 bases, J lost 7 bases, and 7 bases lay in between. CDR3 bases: TGTGCCAGCAGTTTATCGACGGGGAATGAGCAGTTCTTC. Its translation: CASSLSTGNEQFF.

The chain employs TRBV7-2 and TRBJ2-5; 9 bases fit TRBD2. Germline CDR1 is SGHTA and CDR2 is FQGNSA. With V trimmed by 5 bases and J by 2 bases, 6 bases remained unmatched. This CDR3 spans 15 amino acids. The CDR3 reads CASSRTSATQETQYF. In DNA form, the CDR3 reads TGTGCCAGCAGCCGGACTAGCGCGACACAAGAGACCCAGTACTTC.

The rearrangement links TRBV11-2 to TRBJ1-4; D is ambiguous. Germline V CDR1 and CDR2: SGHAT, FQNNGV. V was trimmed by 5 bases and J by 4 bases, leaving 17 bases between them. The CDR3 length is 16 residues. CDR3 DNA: TGTGCCAGCAGCCCTCTGTTTGGCTTCCGTAATGAAAAACTGTTTTTT. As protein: CASSPLFGFRNEKLFF.

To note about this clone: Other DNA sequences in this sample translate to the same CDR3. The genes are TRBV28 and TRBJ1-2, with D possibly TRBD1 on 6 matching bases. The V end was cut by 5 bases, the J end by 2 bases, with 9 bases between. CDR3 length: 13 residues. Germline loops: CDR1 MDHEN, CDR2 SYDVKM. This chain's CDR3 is CASSLTGNYGYTF. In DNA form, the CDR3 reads TGTGCCAGCAGTCTAACAGGGAACTATGGCTACACCTTC.

The CDR3 is CASSEGERRDNEQFF. As DNA, the CDR3 is TGTGCCAGCAGTGAGGGTGAAAGGAGGGACAATGAGCAGTTCTTC. V gene TRBV2 combines with J gene TRBJ2-1, with a possible D match to TRBD2 (6 bases). V lost 3 bases, J lost 5 bases, and 14 bases lay in between. The CDR3 has 15 amino acids. The V gene's germline CDR1 is SNHLY and CDR2 FYNNEI.

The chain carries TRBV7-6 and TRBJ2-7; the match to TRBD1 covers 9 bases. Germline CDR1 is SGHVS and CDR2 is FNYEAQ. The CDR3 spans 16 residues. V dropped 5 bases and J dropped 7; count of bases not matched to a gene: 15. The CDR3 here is CASSRGYRDREREQYF. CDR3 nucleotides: TGTGCCAGCAGCCGTGGTTACCGGGACAGGGAGAGGGAGCAGTACTTC.

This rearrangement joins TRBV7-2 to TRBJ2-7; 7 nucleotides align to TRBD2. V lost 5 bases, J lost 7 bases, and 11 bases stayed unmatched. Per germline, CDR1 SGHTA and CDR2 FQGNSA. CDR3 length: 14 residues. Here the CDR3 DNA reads TGTGCCAGCAGCCCGGCGGGACTATCGGGGGAGCAGTACTTC. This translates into CASSPAGLSGEQYF.

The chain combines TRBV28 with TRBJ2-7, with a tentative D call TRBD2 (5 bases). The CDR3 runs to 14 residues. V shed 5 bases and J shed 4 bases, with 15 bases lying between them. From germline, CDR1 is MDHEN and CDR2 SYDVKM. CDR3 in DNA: TGTGCCAGCAGTCCCCGACGGGATAAATACGAGCAGTACGTC. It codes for CASSPRRDKYEQYV.

The CDR3 region is CASSETVISGQETQYF. The CDR3 bases are TGTGCCAGCAGTGAAACAGTTATTAGCGGACAAGAGACCCAGTACTTC. The chain links TRBV6-1 to TRBJ2-5, with D perhaps matching TRBD2 (6 bases). The CDR3 totals 16 residues. The germline CDR1 and CDR2 sequences are MNHNS and SASEGT. With 2 bases removed from V and 2 bases from J, the gap between germline ends came to 15 bases.

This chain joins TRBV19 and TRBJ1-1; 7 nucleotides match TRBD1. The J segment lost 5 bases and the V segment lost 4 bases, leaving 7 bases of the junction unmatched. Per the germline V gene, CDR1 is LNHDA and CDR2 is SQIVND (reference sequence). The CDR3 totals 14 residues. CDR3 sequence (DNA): TGTGCCAGTAGTAGTTACAGGGGTATGACTGAAGCTTTCTTT. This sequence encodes CASSSYRGMTEAFF. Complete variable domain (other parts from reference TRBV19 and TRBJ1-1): DGGITQSPKYLFRKEGQNVTLSCEQNLNHDAMYWYRQDPGQGLRLIYYSQIVNDFQKGDIAEGYSVSREKKESFPLTVTSAQKNPTAFYLCASSSYRGMTEAFFGQGTRLTVV.

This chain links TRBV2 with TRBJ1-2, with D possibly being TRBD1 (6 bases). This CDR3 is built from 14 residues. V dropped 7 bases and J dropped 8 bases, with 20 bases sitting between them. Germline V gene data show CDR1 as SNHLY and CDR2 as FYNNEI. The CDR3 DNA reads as TGTGCCAGCATCGGGATCTACAGGGAGGGGGGCTACACCTTC. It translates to CASIGIYREGGYTF.

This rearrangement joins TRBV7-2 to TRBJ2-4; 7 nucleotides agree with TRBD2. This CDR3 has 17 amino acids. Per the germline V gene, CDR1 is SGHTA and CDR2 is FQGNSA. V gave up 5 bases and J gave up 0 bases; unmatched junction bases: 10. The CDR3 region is CASSNQGGGGAKNIQYF. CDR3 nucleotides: TGTGCCAGCAGCAACCAGGGCGGGGGAGGAGCCAAAAACATTCAGTACTTC. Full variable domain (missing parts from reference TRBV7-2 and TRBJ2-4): GAGVSQSPSNKVTEKGKDVELRCDPISGHTALYWYRQSLGQGLEFLIYFQGNSAPDKSGLPSDRFSAERTGGSVSTLTIQRTQQEDSAVYLCASSNQGGGGAKNIQYFGAGTRLSVL.

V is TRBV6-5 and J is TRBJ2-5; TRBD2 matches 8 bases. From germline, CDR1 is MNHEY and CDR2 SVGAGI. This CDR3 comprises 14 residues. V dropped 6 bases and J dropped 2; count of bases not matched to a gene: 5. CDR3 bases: TGTGCCAGCAGACCTAGCGGGTCTCAAGAGACCCAGTACTTC. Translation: CASRPSGSQETQYF.

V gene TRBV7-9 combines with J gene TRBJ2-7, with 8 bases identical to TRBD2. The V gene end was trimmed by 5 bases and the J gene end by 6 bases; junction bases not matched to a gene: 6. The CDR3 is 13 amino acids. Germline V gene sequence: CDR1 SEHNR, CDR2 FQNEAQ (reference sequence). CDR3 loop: CASSPRLAPEQYF. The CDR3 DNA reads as TGTGCCAGCAGCCCAAGACTAGCGCCCGAGCAGTACTTC.

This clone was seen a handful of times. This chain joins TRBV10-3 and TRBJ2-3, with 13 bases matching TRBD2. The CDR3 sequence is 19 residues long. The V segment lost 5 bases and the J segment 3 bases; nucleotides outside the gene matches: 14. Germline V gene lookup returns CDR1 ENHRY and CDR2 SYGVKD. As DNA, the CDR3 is TGTGCCATCAGTAGGACTAGCGGGAGTACCCGTTTGGTGACAGATACGCAGTATTTT. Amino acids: CAISRTSGSTRLVTDTQYF.

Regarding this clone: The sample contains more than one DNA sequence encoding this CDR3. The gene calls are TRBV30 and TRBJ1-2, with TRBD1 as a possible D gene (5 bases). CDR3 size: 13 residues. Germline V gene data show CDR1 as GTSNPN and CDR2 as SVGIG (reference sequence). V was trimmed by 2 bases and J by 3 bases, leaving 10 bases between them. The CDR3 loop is CAWSRDRDYGYTF. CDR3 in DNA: TGTGCCTGGAGTCGAGACAGAGACTATGGCTACACCTTC.

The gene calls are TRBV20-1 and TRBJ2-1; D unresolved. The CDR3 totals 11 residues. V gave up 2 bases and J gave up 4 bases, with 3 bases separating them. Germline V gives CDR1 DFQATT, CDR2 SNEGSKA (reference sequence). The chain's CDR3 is CSARHYNEQFF. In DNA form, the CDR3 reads TGCAGTGCTAGACATTACAATGAGCAGTTCTTC.

CDR3 nucleotide sequence: TGCGCCAGCAGCTACTCCCGGGACAGGGGATTAGGGGAAAAACTGTTTTTT. Protein product: CASSYSRDRGLGEKLFF. This sequence joins TRBV5-1 and TRBJ1-4; TRBD1 matches at 10 bases. CDR3 length: 17 residues. The J segment lost 8 bases and the V segment lost 3 bases, leaving 13 bases of the junction unmatched. Germline V gives CDR1 SGHRS, CDR2 YFSETQ.

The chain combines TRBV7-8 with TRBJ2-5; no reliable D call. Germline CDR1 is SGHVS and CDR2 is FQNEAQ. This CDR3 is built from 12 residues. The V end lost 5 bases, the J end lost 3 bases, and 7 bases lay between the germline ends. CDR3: CASSPQKETQYF. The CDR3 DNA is TGTGCCAGCAGCCCCCAAAAAGAGACCCAGTACTTC.

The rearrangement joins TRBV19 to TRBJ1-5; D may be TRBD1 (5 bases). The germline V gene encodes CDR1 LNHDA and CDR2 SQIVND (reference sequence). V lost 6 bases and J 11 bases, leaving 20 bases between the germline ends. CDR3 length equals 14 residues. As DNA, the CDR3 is TGTGCCAGTAGACCAGGGACTTCGGGAGGCGCCCAGCATTTT. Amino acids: CASRPGTSGGAQHF.

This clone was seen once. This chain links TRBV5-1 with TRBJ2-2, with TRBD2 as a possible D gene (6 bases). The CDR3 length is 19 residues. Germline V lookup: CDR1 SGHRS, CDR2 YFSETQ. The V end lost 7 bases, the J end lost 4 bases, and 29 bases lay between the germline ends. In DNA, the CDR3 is TGCGCCAGCCGACTTCTTATGACTAGTTCGATAGGGCTCACCGGGGAGCTGTTTTTT. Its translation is CASRLLMTSSIGLTGELFF.